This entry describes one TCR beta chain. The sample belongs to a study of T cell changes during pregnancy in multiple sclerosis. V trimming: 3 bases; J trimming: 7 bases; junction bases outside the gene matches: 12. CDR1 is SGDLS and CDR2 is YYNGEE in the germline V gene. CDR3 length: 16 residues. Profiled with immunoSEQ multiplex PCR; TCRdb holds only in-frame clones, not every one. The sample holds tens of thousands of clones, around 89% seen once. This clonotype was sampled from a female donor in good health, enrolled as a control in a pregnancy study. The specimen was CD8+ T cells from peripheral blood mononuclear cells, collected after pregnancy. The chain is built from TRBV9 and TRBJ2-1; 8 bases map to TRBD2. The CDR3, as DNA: TGTGCCAGCAGCGACCCTCGGGGGGGGCCGAATAATGAGCAGTTCTTC. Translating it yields CASSDPRGGPNNEQFF. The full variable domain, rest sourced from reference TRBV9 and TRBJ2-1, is DSGVTQTPKHLITATGQRVTLRCSPRSGDLSVYWYQQSLDQGLQFLIQYYNGEERAKGNILERFSAQQFPDLHSELNLSSLELGDSALYFCASSDPRGGPNNEQFFGPGTRLTVL.